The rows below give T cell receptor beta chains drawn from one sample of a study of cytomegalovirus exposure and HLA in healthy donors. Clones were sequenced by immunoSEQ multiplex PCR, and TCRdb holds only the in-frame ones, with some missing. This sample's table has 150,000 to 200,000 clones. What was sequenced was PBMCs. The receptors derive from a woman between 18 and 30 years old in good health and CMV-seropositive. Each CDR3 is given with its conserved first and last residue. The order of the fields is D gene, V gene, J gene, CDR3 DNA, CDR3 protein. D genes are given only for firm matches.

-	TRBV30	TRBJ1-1	TGTGCCTGGACCCCGGGGGGTGACACTGAAGCTTTCTTT	CAWTPGGDTEAFF
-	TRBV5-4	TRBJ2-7	TGTGCCAGCAGCTTGGCACAGGGCGGCCCCTACGAGCAGTACTTC	CASSLAQGGPYEQYF
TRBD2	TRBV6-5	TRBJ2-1	TGTGCCAGCAGTCCTAGCGGGGGCCTCTACAATGAGCAGTTCTTC	CASSPSGGLYNEQFF
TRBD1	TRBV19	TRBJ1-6	TGTGCCAGTAGTATAGGAGGGGACAGGGGATATTCACCCCTCCACTTT	CASSIGGDRGYSPLHF
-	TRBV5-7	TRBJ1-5	TGTGCCAGCAGCTTGAGAGCTCAGCCCCAGCATTTT	CASSLRAQPQHF
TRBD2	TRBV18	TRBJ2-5	TGTGCCAGCTCAACCGGGACTAGTGAGACCCAGTACTTC	CASSTGTSETQYF
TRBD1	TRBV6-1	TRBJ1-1	TGTGCCAGCAGGACTACAGGGGGCACTGAAGCTTTCTTT	CASRTTGGTEAFF
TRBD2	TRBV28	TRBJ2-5	TGTGCCAGCAGTTTGGGGGGGTATTTTCAGACCCAGTACTTC	CASSLGGYFQTQYF
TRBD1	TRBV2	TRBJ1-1	TGTGCCAGCAGTGGCGGACAGGGGTTGGTAGAAGCTTTCTTT	CASSGGQGLVEAFF
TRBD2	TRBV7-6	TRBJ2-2	TGTGCCAGCAGCTTGGGGACTAGCGGGACCACCGGGGAGCTGTTTTTT	CASSLGTSGTTGELFF
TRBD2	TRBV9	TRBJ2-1	TGTGCCAGCAGCGTACTAGCGGGGGTAAATGAGCAGTTCTTC	CASSVLAGVNEQFF
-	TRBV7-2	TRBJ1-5	TGTGCCAGCAGCTCGGTAGACAGGCTCAATCAGCCCCAGCATTTT	CASSSVDRLNQPQHF
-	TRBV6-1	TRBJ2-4	TGTGCCAGCGAGGAGGGGGCTGGGAACATTCAGTACTTC	CASEEGAGNIQYF
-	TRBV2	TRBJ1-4	TGTGCCAGCAGTGCCTTGGAAAAACTGTTTTTT	CASSALEKLFF
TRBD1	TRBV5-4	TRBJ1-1	TGTGCCAGCAGCGGAACAGGGGGCAGGGTGACTGAAGCTTTCTTT	CASSGTGGRVTEAFF
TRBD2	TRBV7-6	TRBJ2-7	TGTGCCAGCAGCTTCCGGCGGGGGTCCTACGAGCAGTACTTC	CASSFRRGSYEQYF
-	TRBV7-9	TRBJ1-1	TGTGCCAGCAGCTCACAGGGTTTAGGAGAAGCTTTCTTT	CASSSQGLGEAFF
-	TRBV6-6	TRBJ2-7	TGTGCCAGCACTCAGCAGGGGTTCTCCTACGAGCAGTACTTC	CASTQQGFSYEQYF
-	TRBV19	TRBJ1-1	TGTGCCAGTAGAAATCTCCCGGAAGCTTTCTTT	CASRNLPEAFF
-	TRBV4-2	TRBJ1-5	TGTGCCAGCAGCCAAGATCGGCAGGTCGATCAGCCCCAGCATTTT	CASSQDRQVDQPQHF
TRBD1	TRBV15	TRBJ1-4	TGTGCCACCAGGGACAGGGGAAATGAAAAACTGTTTTTT	CATRDRGNEKLFF
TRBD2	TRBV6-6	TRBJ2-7	TGTGCCAGCAGTTACCGGGAGGCTAGCTCCTACGAGCAGTACTTC	CASSYREASSYEQYF
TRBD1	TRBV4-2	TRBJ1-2	TGTGCCAGCAGCCCCGGTGGACAGGGAAGGGGGGGTAACTATGGCTACACCTTC	CASSPGGQGRGGNYGYTF